A selection of T cell receptor beta chains follows, all from one sample in a study of cytomegalovirus exposure and HLA in healthy donors. Generated by immunoSEQ multiplex PCR, the TCRdb table keeps only in-frame clones and is missing some. Of fewer than 250,000 clones listed, roughly 91% are singletons. The sequencing sample was made of PBMCs. These TCRs come from a woman under 30 in good health and CMV-seropositive. The CDR3 runs from the conserved cysteine through the conserved F or W. Each record gives: D gene, V gene, clone size, J gene, CDR3 protein, CDR3 DNA. D genes are given only for firm matches. Size values are once, few and many counts, or a class for expanded clones, and some rows have none.

TRBD1	TRBV5-5	once	TRBJ2-7	CASSFRDRGYEQYF	TGTGCCAGCAGCTTCCGAGACAGGGGCTACGAGCAGTACTTC
TRBD2	TRBV9	NA	TRBJ2-5	CASSANGLAGQETQYF	TGTGCCAGCAGCGCAAACGGACTAGCGGGGCAAGAGACCCAGTACTTC
NA	TRBV28	NA	TRBJ2-1	CASSLVTAEQFF	TGTGCCAGCAGTTTAGTGACAGCCGAGCAGTTCTTC
TRBD1	TRBV28	NA	TRBJ2-1	CASRNRDSLNEQFF	TGTGCCAGCAGGAACCGGGACAGCCTCAATGAGCAGTTCTTC
NA	TRBV29-1	NA	TRBJ2-6	CSVGANSGANVLTF	TGCAGCGTTGGGGCGAACTCTGGGGCCAACGTCCTGACTTTC
NA	TRBV27	once	TRBJ2-7	CASSLGGDSYEQYF	TGTGCCAGCAGTTTAGGGGGCGACTCCTACGAGCAGTACTTC
NA	TRBV7-2	NA	TRBJ2-7	CASSSSRLESYEQYF	TGTGCCAGCAGCTCCTCGAGACTGGAAAGCTACGAGCAGTACTTC
TRBD1	TRBV4-1	once	TRBJ2-7	CASSQVSSGQGPYEQYF	TGCGCCAGCAGCCAAGTCAGTTCGGGACAGGGGCCCTACGAGCAGTACTTC
TRBD1	TRBV2	NA	TRBJ1-1	CASKGDSSNTEAFF	TGTGCCAGCAAAGGGGACAGTTCGAACACTGAAGCTTTCTTT
NA	TRBV27	NA	TRBJ2-5	CASSLWTGREETQYF	TGTGCCAGCAGTTTATGGACAGGGAGGGAAGAGACCCAGTACTTC
TRBD2	TRBV19	NA	TRBJ2-2	CASGLAVNTGELFF	TGTGCCAGTGGACTAGCGGTCAACACCGGGGAGCTGTTTTTT
NA	TRBV5-1	NA	TRBJ2-7	CASSLGGTVDEQYF	TGCGCCAGCAGCTTGGGTGGAACAGTGGACGAGCAGTACTTC
NA	TRBV18	once	TRBJ2-1	CASSPVATTHFDHEQFF	TGTGCCAGCTCACCAGTCGCGACAACCCACTTCGATCATGAGCAGTTCTTC
NA	TRBV11-1	NA	TRBJ2-2	CASRVGWRENTGELFF	TGTGCCAGCCGCGTCGGGTGGCGGGAGAACACCGGGGAGCTGTTTTTT
NA	TRBV7-9	few	TRBJ1-2	CASSLGQNNYGYTF	TGTGCCAGCAGCTTAGGTCAGAATAACTATGGCTACACCTTC
NA	TRBV12-5	NA	TRBJ1-2	CASLSYGYTF	TGTGCTAGCCTTTCCTATGGCTACACCTTC
NA	TRBV27	NA	TRBJ2-1	CASSFSDSAVFNEQFF	TGTGCCAGCAGTTTCTCGGACTCCGCGGTTTTCAATGAGCAGTTCTTC
TRBD2	TRBV11-2	few	TRBJ2-7	CASSLDGLAYEQYF	TGTGCCAGCAGCTTAGATGGACTAGCCTACGAGCAGTACTTC
NA	TRBV30	NA	TRBJ1-1	CAWRRARLGTEAFF	TGTGCCTGGAGGAGGGCCAGGCTGGGAACTGAAGCTTTCTTT
TRBD1	TRBV28	NA	TRBJ2-2	CASSLPYGTGNTGELFF	TGTGCCAGCAGTTTACCCTACGGGACAGGGAACACCGGGGAGCTGTTTTTT
TRBD1	TRBV27	once	TRBJ1-4	CASRIQGAYEKLFF	TGTGCCAGCAGGATACAGGGGGCTTATGAAAAACTGTTTTTT
TRBD2	TRBV2	NA	TRBJ2-2	CASREWGAGGPGGGELFF	TGTGCCAGCAGAGAGTGGGGAGCGGGAGGGCCCGGCGGCGGGGAGCTGTTTTTT
NA	TRBV9	NA	TRBJ2-7	CASSVAGRPREQYF	TGTGCCAGCAGCGTAGCGGGGAGACCGAGGGAGCAGTACTTC
NA	TRBV27	NA	TRBJ1-1	CASSLGGGGTEAFF	TGTGCCAGCAGTTTAGGAGGGGGGGGGACTGAAGCTTTCTTT
NA	TRBV15	NA	TRBJ2-2	CATSRVGGRGTGELFF	TGTGCCACCAGCAGAGTTGGAGGGCGTGGCACCGGGGAGCTGTTTTTT
NA	TRBV4-1	once	TRBJ2-7	CASSQAGGSYEQYF	TGCGCCAGCAGCCAAGCAGGGGGGTCCTACGAGCAGTACTTC
NA	TRBV27	NA	TRBJ2-1	CASKPPGPYNEQFF	TGTGCCAGCAAACCTCCAGGGCCCTACAATGAGCAGTTCTTC
TRBD1	TRBV2	few	TRBJ1-2	CASSEAVGQGTYGYTF	TGTGCCAGCAGTGAAGCCGTCGGACAGGGAACGTACGGCTACACCTTC
TRBD2	TRBV9	NA	TRBJ2-2	CASSPHPGLRIGELFF	TGTGCCAGCAGCCCCCACCCGGGACTACGGATCGGGGAGCTGTTTTTT
TRBD2	TRBV7-6	NA	TRBJ2-1	CASSSPLGGRGEQFF	TGTGCCAGCAGCTCCCCGTTGGGCGGGAGAGGTGAGCAGTTCTTC
NA	TRBV9	NA	TRBJ2-1	CASSVVQGEQFF	TGTGCCAGCAGCGTAGTGCAGGGTGAGCAGTTCTTC
NA	TRBV19	NA	TRBJ2-1	CASRGSGGAAGFF	TGTGCCAGTAGAGGTAGTGGCGGGGCCGCGGGCTTCTTC